The clone carrying this TCR beta chain was recorded a few times. The time point was: pretreatment peripheral blood. The sample originates from a study of PD-L1 blockade in urothelial cancer. At the level of the study: About 85% of the roughly 29 patients were men who had bladder-origin urothelial cancer. Researchers looked at the blood 3 weeks (second dose) and 6 weeks after treatment began.

Germline V lookup: CDR1 SGHAT, CDR2 FQNNGV. CDR3 size: 13 residues. Trimming pared 4 bases from V and 0 bases from J, leaving 6 bases between. Spiked synthetic TCR analogs estimated absolute template abundance per PCR. Produced via immunoSEQ multiplex PCR; TCRdb's table is partial and in-frame only. The sample lists 100,000 to 150,000 clones; 65% to 85% were seen once. This TCR derives from a man aged 45 to 65 with urothelial cancer. The chain couples TRBV11-2 to TRBJ1-1; D gene unclear. The input for sequencing was PBMCs, taken around atezolizumab (anti-PD-L1) treatment. This CDR3 reads CASSSFLNTEAFF. The DNA of the CDR3 is TGTGCCAGCAGCTCTTTCCTGAACACTGAAGCTTTCTTT.